This T cell receptor (beta chain) stems from a study of molecular identifiers for immune sequencing clone quantification. With 10%, 30% or 50% of RNA, roughly 20,000 to 1,000,000 naive CD8 T cells were sequenced. For naive CD8 T cells, sorting used the CD8+CD4-CCR7+CD45RA+ phenotype. Comment on this clonotype: Its antigen remains unidentified.

Deletions cut 5 bases from V and 6 bases from J, with 15 bases between. The CDR3 runs 14 residues. Germline V lookup: CDR1 SEHNR, CDR2 FQNEAQ (reference sequence). Preparation methods for the bulk TCR libraries were those previously described, with listed TCR primers. TCRdb itself ran the PCR reads through MiXCR, one entry per CDR3 protein. The table has about 500,000 distinct CDR3 sequences, 25% seen once. The study, taken as a whole, reports: Under 1% of molecules in naive cells, but over 98% of effector molecules, belonged to clones above 20 RNA copies.

The TCR was taken from a human donor in good health. Some libraries in this study had Jurkat cell RNA spiked in. The sequenced sample consisted of naive CD8+ T cells from blood, with Jurkat cell RNA spiked in. The subset is: FACS-sorted CD8+CD4-CCR7+CD45RA+ naive T cells. The chain recombines TRBV7-9 with TRBJ2-3; perhaps D is TRBD1 or TRBD2 (5 bases each). The CDR3 nucleotides read TGTGCCAGCAGCCCATCGTGGGGGTCGGATACGCAGTATTTT. Encoded protein: CASSPSWGSDTQYF.